The 7 T cell receptor beta chains below come from one sample, sequenced in a study of T cells in tuberculosis. Time point given: new active TB diagnosis, blood taken before or within 7 days of starting treatment. The assay was immunoSEQ multiplex PCR, and TCRdb's table has in-frame clones only and misses some. The sample shows under 30,000 clones, about 90% of them seen only once. Sequenced here: PBMCs, sampled at tuberculosis diagnosis. Receptors were obtained from an adult with tuberculosis.

The rearrangement links TRBV19 to TRBJ1-1; D is possibly TRBD1 (5 bases). CDR3 size: 15 residues. The germline CDR1 and CDR2 sequences are LNHDA and SQIVND (reference sequence). Trimming pared 6 bases from V and 4 bases from J, leaving 18 bases between. This CDR3 reads CASSYTFRDGTEAFF. The CDR3 nucleotides are TGTGCCAGTAGCTATACGTTCAGGGATGGCACTGAAGCTTTCTTT.

The CDR3 DNA reads as TGTGCCAGCAGTCCTTTAGCGGGGGCCCTCTACAATGAGCAGTTCTTC. Translation gives CASSPLAGALYNEQFF. V gene TRBV2 combines with J gene TRBJ2-1; 9 bases line up with TRBD2. Per the germline V gene, CDR1 is SNHLY and CDR2 is FYNNEI. With V trimmed by 5 bases and J by 3 bases, 8 bases remained unmatched. The CDR3 sequence is 16 residues long.

V gene TRBV19 combines with J gene TRBJ1-1; D not certain. CDR1 and CDR2 (germline): LNHDA, SQIVND (reference sequence). The CDR3 covers 13 residues. With 6 bases removed from V and 7 bases from J, the gap between germline ends came to 15 bases. The CDR3 nucleotides read TGTGCCAGTAGCCTAGACGGTAAGAATGAAGCTTTCTTT. Its protein product is CASSLDGKNEAFF.

This chain connects TRBV6-5 to TRBJ2-6; D gene ambiguous. The CDR3 length is 15 residues. Germline V lookup: CDR1 MNHEY, CDR2 SVGAGI. The V end lost 4 bases, the J end lost 0 bases, and 7 bases lay between the germline ends. The CDR3: CASSWASSGANVLTF. The CDR3 DNA sequence: TGTGCCAGCAGTTGGGCCAGCTCTGGGGCCAACGTCCTGACTTTC.

The chain carries TRBV5-4 and TRBJ2-3, with TRBD1 matching 9 bases. Germline CDR1 and CDR2: SGHNT and YYREEE (reference sequence). The V and J ends lost 3 bases and 5 bases, in that order; junction bases with no gene match: 7. There are 15 residues in the CDR3. The CDR3 DNA reads as TGTGCCAGCAGCTACTGGGACAGGGCGGGAGATACGCAGTATTTT. This translates into CASSYWDRAGDTQYF. Looking up the rest from reference TRBV5-4 and TRBJ2-3 gives the full variable domain: ETGVTQSPTHLIKTRGQQVTLRCSSQSGHNTVSWYQQALGQGPQFIFQYYREEENGRGNFPPRFSGLQFPNYSSELNVNALELDDSALYLCASSYWDRAGDTQYFGPGTRLTVL.

This clone was counted a single time. The genes are TRBV19 and TRBJ1-4; TRBD1 is a possible D gene (6 bases). Trimming cost V 9 bases and J 4 bases, with 18 bases left between them. Germline CDR1 reads LNHDA; CDR2 reads SQIVND (reference sequence). This CDR3 is built from 15 residues. CDR3 sequence: CASRPGDRNNEKLFF. CDR3 nucleotide sequence: TGTGCCAGCAGGCCGGGTGACAGGAATAATGAAAAACTGTTTTTT.

The chain links TRBV28 to TRBJ2-5; 13 bases line up with TRBD2. The CDR3 spans 14 residues. Germline V CDR1 and CDR2: MDHEN, SYDVKM. V dropped 8 bases and J dropped 5; count of bases not matched to a gene: 5. CDR3 sequence: CASGLAGAWETQYF. CDR3 DNA: TGTGCCAGCGGACTAGCGGGAGCTTGGGAGACCCAGTACTTC.